The rows below give T cell receptor beta chains drawn from one sample of a study of OX40 agonist ivuxolimab in advanced cancers. Profiled with immunoSEQ multiplex PCR; TCRdb holds only in-frame clones, not every one. The data show some 70,000 clones, roughly 88% seen once. The specimen was CD4+ or CD8+ T cells sorted from blood, collected in a trial of the OX40 agonist ivuxolimab. All receptors come from an adult with an advanced solid tumor such as melanoma, head and neck, liver or kidney cancer. Each CDR3 is given with its conserved first and last residue. Fields, in order: J gene, clone size, D gene, V gene, CDR3 protein, CDR3 DNA. D genes are given only for firm matches. Not all rows give a size; the values are once, few, many and, for expanded clones, a class.

j_gene: TRBJ2-7; abundance: .; d_gene: .; v_gene: TRBV2; CDR3aa: CASSEARGTLYEQYF; CDR3nt: TGTGCCAGCAGTGAAGCGCGGGGGACACTCTACGAGCAGTACTTC
j_gene: TRBJ2-2; abundance: .; d_gene: TRBD2; v_gene: TRBV9; CDR3aa: CASSVDASGYTGELFF; CDR3nt: TGTGCCAGCAGCGTAGATGCTAGCGGGTACACCGGGGAGCTGTTTTTT
j_gene: TRBJ2-5; abundance: .; d_gene: .; v_gene: TRBV7-9; CDR3aa: CASSPEGETQYF; CDR3nt: TGTGCCAGCAGCCCGGAGGGAGAGACCCAGTACTTC
j_gene: TRBJ1-3; abundance: .; d_gene: .; v_gene: TRBV10-3; CDR3aa: CAIRGGAGNTIYF; CDR3nt: TGTGCCATTCGAGGGGGAGCTGGAAACACCATATATTTT
j_gene: TRBJ1-1; abundance: .; d_gene: .; v_gene: TRBV19; CDR3aa: CASSVGARNTEAFF; CDR3nt: TGTGCCAGTTCCGTCGGGGCTAGGAACACTGAAGCTTTCTTT
j_gene: TRBJ2-3; abundance: .; d_gene: .; v_gene: TRBV7-2; CDR3aa: CASSSRGSSDTQYF; CDR3nt: TGTGCCAGCAGTTCGCGGGGATCATCAGATACGCAGTATTTT
j_gene: TRBJ1-5; abundance: .; d_gene: .; v_gene: TRBV6-1; CDR3aa: CASHQGERQPQHF; CDR3nt: TGTGCCAGCCACCAGGGAGAACGGCAGCCCCAGCATTTT
j_gene: TRBJ1-1; abundance: .; d_gene: .; v_gene: TRBV7-2; CDR3aa: CASSLEQNTEAFF; CDR3nt: TGTGCCAGCAGCTTAGAACAGAACACTGAAGCTTTCTTT
j_gene: TRBJ2-4; abundance: .; d_gene: .; v_gene: TRBV4-1; CDR3aa: CASSGGILAKNIQYF; CDR3nt: TGCGCCAGCAGCGGGGGTATACTAGCCAAAAACATTCAGTACTTC
j_gene: TRBJ1-4; abundance: .; d_gene: .; v_gene: TRBV28; CDR3aa: CASLPGERRGEKLFF; CDR3nt: TGTGCCAGCCTCCCCGGGGAGCGAAGAGGCGAAAAACTGTTTTTT
j_gene: TRBJ1-2; abundance: once; d_gene: .; v_gene: TRBV4-3; CDR3aa: CASSQVYSGSNGYTF; CDR3nt: TGCGCCAGCAGCCAAGTCTATTCGGGTTCAAATGGCTACACCTTC
j_gene: TRBJ2-5; abundance: .; d_gene: .; v_gene: TRBV9; CDR3aa: CASSVGSLETQYF; CDR3nt: TGTGCCAGCAGCGTTGGCAGTTTGGAGACCCAGTACTTC
j_gene: TRBJ2-2; abundance: once; d_gene: .; v_gene: TRBV10-3; CDR3aa: CAITNGTSTGELFF; CDR3nt: TGTGCCATCACGAACGGAACCTCCACCGGGGAGCTGTTTTTT
j_gene: TRBJ1-6; abundance: .; d_gene: TRBD1; v_gene: TRBV5-1; CDR3aa: CASSPDRTREALHF; CDR3nt: TGCGCCAGCAGCCCGGACAGGACCCGGGAAGCCCTCCACTTT
j_gene: TRBJ2-5; abundance: .; d_gene: .; v_gene: TRBV6-6; CDR3aa: CASSYARQETQYF; CDR3nt: TGTGCCAGCAGTTACGCCAGACAAGAGACCCAGTACTTC
j_gene: TRBJ2-3; abundance: .; d_gene: .; v_gene: TRBV2; CDR3aa: CASSALLTTDTQYF; CDR3nt: TGTGCCAGCAGTGCTCTATTGACCACAGATACGCAGTATTTT
j_gene: TRBJ1-2; abundance: .; d_gene: .; v_gene: TRBV5-1; CDR3aa: CASSPNPRGNYGYTF; CDR3nt: TGCGCCAGCTCCCCAAACCCTAGGGGGAACTATGGCTACACCTTC
j_gene: TRBJ1-3; abundance: .; d_gene: .; v_gene: TRBV19; CDR3aa: CASSIEEGSTIYF; CDR3nt: TGTGCCAGTAGTATAGAGGAAGGAAGCACCATATATTTT
j_gene: TRBJ2-1; abundance: once; d_gene: TRBD1; v_gene: TRBV5-1; CDR3aa: CASSQQGFDEQFF; CDR3nt: TGCGCCAGCAGCCAACAGGGGTTCGATGAGCAGTTCTTC
j_gene: TRBJ1-4; abundance: .; d_gene: .; v_gene: TRBV14; CDR3aa: CASSQQLNEKLFF; CDR3nt: TGTGCCAGCAGCCAACAGCTAAATGAAAAACTGTTTTTT
j_gene: TRBJ1-3; abundance: .; d_gene: .; v_gene: TRBV6-1; CDR3aa: CASSEVPDRNTIYF; CDR3nt: TGTGCCAGCAGTGAGGTCCCAGATCGAAACACCATATATTTT
j_gene: TRBJ2-2; abundance: .; d_gene: TRBD2; v_gene: TRBV10-3; CDR3aa: CAACPSGGGELFF; CDR3nt: TGTGCCGCCTGTCCTAGCGGGGGGGGCGAGCTGTTTTTT
j_gene: TRBJ2-7; abundance: .; d_gene: .; v_gene: TRBV11-2; CDR3aa: CASSLGLGTPDREQYF; CDR3nt: TGTGCCAGCAGCTTAGGCCTCGGGACCCCGGATCGGGAGCAGTACTTC
j_gene: TRBJ2-3; abundance: .; d_gene: .; v_gene: TRBV5-4; CDR3aa: CASSLDASTDTQYF; CDR3nt: TGTGCCAGCAGCTTAGACGCCAGCACAGATACGCAGTATTTT
j_gene: TRBJ1-2; abundance: .; d_gene: TRBD1; v_gene: TRBV5-1; CDR3aa: CASSLQTGGAFLYGYTF; CDR3nt: TGCGCCAGCAGCCTCCAGACAGGGGGCGCTTTCCTTTATGGCTACACCTTC
j_gene: TRBJ1-2; abundance: few; d_gene: .; v_gene: TRBV4-3; CDR3aa: CASSQREGDYGYTF; CDR3nt: TGCGCCAGCAGCCAACGAGAAGGGGACTATGGCTACACCTTC
j_gene: TRBJ1-2; abundance: .; d_gene: .; v_gene: TRBV30; CDR3aa: CAWMRDKVKGSGYTF; CDR3nt: TGTGCCTGGATGAGGGACAAGGTAAAGGGTAGTGGCTACACCTTC
j_gene: TRBJ1-2; abundance: many; d_gene: TRBD1; v_gene: TRBV6-5; CDR3aa: CASSFAQTGLGYGYTF; CDR3nt: TGTGCCAGCAGTTTCGCCCAGACAGGGTTGGGCTATGGCTACACCTTC
j_gene: TRBJ1-4; abundance: .; d_gene: .; v_gene: TRBV11-2; CDR3aa: CASSLGLNEKLFF; CDR3nt: TGTGCCAGCAGCTTAGGCCTGAATGAAAAACTGTTTTTT
j_gene: TRBJ2-1; abundance: .; d_gene: TRBD1; v_gene: TRBV19; CDR3aa: CASSPQGAGYNEQFF; CDR3nt: TGTGCCAGTAGCCCACAGGGGGCGGGGTACAATGAGCAGTTCTTC
j_gene: TRBJ2-6; abundance: .; d_gene: .; v_gene: TRBV5-1; CDR3aa: CASGTGGLGANVLTF; CDR3nt: TGCGCCAGCGGTACTGGGGGCCTCGGGGCCAACGTCCTGACTTTC
j_gene: TRBJ1-2; abundance: .; d_gene: .; v_gene: TRBV30; CDR3aa: CAWSMSQQNYGYTF; CDR3nt: TGTGCCTGGAGTATGTCCCAACAGAACTATGGCTACACCTTC
j_gene: TRBJ1-4; abundance: .; d_gene: .; v_gene: TRBV7-2; CDR3aa: CASSPTTNEKLFF; CDR3nt: TGTGCCAGCAGCCCAACAACTAATGAAAAACTGTTTTTT
j_gene: TRBJ1-4; abundance: .; d_gene: TRBD1; v_gene: TRBV6-6; CDR3aa: CASSYFGQGNEKLFF; CDR3nt: TGTGCCAGCAGTTACTTTGGACAGGGAAACGAAAAACTGTTTTTT
j_gene: TRBJ2-7; abundance: few; d_gene: .; v_gene: TRBV6-6; CDR3aa: CASINGQRSYEQYF; CDR3nt: TGTGCCAGCATCAACGGACAGCGTTCCTACGAGCAGTACTTC
j_gene: TRBJ2-1; abundance: .; d_gene: TRBD2; v_gene: TRBV5-4; CDR3aa: CASSLGEGGAYNEQFF; CDR3nt: TGTGCCAGCAGCTTGGGGGAGGGCGGGGCGTACAATGAGCAGTTCTTC
j_gene: TRBJ2-1; abundance: .; d_gene: .; v_gene: TRBV6-5; CDR3aa: CASSYYGGSYNEQFF; CDR3nt: TGTGCCAGCAGTTACTATGGGGGCTCCTACAATGAGCAGTTCTTC
j_gene: TRBJ1-4; abundance: .; d_gene: TRBD1; v_gene: TRBV7-2; CDR3aa: CASSPTSGGTNEKLFF; CDR3nt: TGTGCCAGCAGCCCAACTTCAGGGGGAACTAATGAAAAACTGTTTTTT
j_gene: TRBJ2-7; abundance: .; d_gene: .; v_gene: TRBV16; CDR3aa: CASSQSYEQYF; CDR3nt: TGTGCCAGCAGCCAATCCTACGAGCAGTACTTC
j_gene: TRBJ2-4; abundance: .; d_gene: .; v_gene: TRBV12-5; CDR3aa: CASGEANIQYF; CDR3nt: TGTGCTAGTGGGGAGGCAAACATTCAGTACTTC
j_gene: TRBJ1-1; abundance: .; d_gene: .; v_gene: TRBV4-1; CDR3aa: CASSWRGTEAFF; CDR3nt: TGCGCCAGCAGCTGGAGGGGCACTGAAGCTTTCTTT
j_gene: TRBJ2-2; abundance: .; d_gene: .; v_gene: TRBV29-1; CDR3aa: CSGREGAWTGELFF; CDR3nt: TGCAGCGGCAGGGAGGGGGCGTGGACCGGGGAGCTGTTTTTT
j_gene: TRBJ2-3; abundance: .; d_gene: TRBD2; v_gene: TRBV2; CDR3aa: CASVAGGSSTDTQYF; CDR3nt: TGTGCCAGCGTAGCGGGGGGGTCTAGCACAGATACGCAGTATTTT
j_gene: TRBJ2-1; abundance: .; d_gene: .; v_gene: TRBV10-3; CDR3aa: CAISIPGPGEQFF; CDR3nt: TGTGCCATCAGCATCCCAGGGCCCGGGGAGCAGTTCTTC
j_gene: TRBJ1-1; abundance: once; d_gene: .; v_gene: TRBV5-1; CDR3aa: CASSLRRGNTEAFF; CDR3nt: TGCGCCAGCAGCTTGAGGAGGGGAAACACTGAAGCTTTCTTT
j_gene: TRBJ1-2; abundance: .; d_gene: .; v_gene: TRBV2; CDR3aa: CAGSPFSYGYTF; CDR3nt: TGTGCCGGCAGCCCGTTCTCCTATGGCTACACCTTC